The present entry profiles one TCR beta chain with its context. Its antigen is undetermined. The sample belongs to a study of post-analysis software for immune sequencing data. Across the whole study: Patients had relapsing-remitting, secondary progressive or progressive-relapsing multiple sclerosis; some lacked subtype.

The germline gives CDR1 ENHRY, CDR2 SYGVKD. The CDR3 runs to 16 residues. The V and J ends lost 7 bases and 3 bases, in that order; junction bases with no gene match: 14. TCR beta cDNA libraries included unique molecular identifiers. Starting from about 0.98 to 11 million T cells, the study yielded approximately 460,000 cDNA molecules. MiXCR, applied by TCRdb to the PCR reads, yields one record per CDR3 protein. The sample consists of 500,000 to 600,000 distinct CDR3 sequences, roughly 40% of them appearing once. Study-level points and caveats: Significantly lower normalized Chao1 diversity was seen in multiple sclerosis patients than in controls. Among several TRBV segments more frequent in patients than controls were TRBV5-6, TRBV5-1 and TRBV20-1. Strong co-clustering by F measure was seen for same-batch samples.

The V and J genes are TRBV10-3 and TRBJ1-2, with 7 bases lining up with TRBD1. The source of this sequence is a girl aged 5 to 17 with multiple sclerosis. Source material: blood. The CDR3 loop reads CAITRNPDDRDYGYTF. The CDR3 DNA is TGTGCCATCACCCGAAACCCCGACGACAGGGACTATGGCTACACCTTC.